The present entry profiles one T cell receptor beta chain with its context. The sample comes from a study of blood T cell repertoires in COVID-19. In the study overall: Samples representing acute and convalescent COVID-19 were sourced from the United States, Italy and Spain. PBMCs, B-cell-depleted T cells, or T cells were the source of the cDNA or gDNA that made up the material.

Germline CDR1 SNHLY, CDR2 FYNNEI. Trimming pared 5 bases from V and 1 base from J, leaving 16 bases between. The CDR3 is made up of 16 amino acids. Per the authors' pipeline: Researchers report that nucleated cell counts were estimated from reference gene primer amplification. Assay: immunoSEQ multiplex PCR; the TCRdb copy retains only in-frame clones and omits some. For V, J and clone size, that table is used; D and trimming come from the DNA. Of under 250,000 clones in the sample, nearly 90% were seen once. This sequence joins TRBV2 and TRBJ2-3, with a weak D call TRBD2 (5 bases). The sequence derives from a man younger than 35 with active or convalescent COVID-19. The source material was peripheral blood. The CDR3 spells CASSFPRLEGTDTQYF. The CDR3 DNA follows: TGTGCCAGCAGTTTTCCCCGGTTGGAGGGCACAGATACGCAGTATTTT.